Reported below is one T cell receptor (beta chain). Assay used: immunoSEQ multiplex PCR; TCRdb lists only in-frame clones, some missing. The table has about 42,000 clones, around 90% seen once. The CDR3 totals 17 residues. V lost 2 bases, J lost 0 bases, and 10 bases stayed unmatched. Germline V lookup: CDR1 MNHNS, CDR2 SASEGT. This entry belongs to a study of T cell changes during pregnancy in multiple sclerosis. The sample here was CD4+ T cells from peripheral blood mononuclear cells, taken before pregnancy. The clonotype was recovered from a female donor with multiple sclerosis, enrolled in a pregnancy study. V usage is TRBV6-1 and J usage is TRBJ2-7, with 7 bases that match TRBD2. In DNA form, the CDR3 reads TGTGCCAGCAGTGAAAGGTTGGGAGGGAGGAGCTCCTACGAGCAGTACTTC. It is translated as CASSERLGGRSSYEQYF.